This T cell receptor (beta chain) originates from a study of T cells in Graves' hyperthyroidism and ophthalmopathy. TCR beta CDR3 region amplification was performed from RNA transcripts. Researchers ran a first-round RT-PCR on the TCR CDR3 using the HTBI primer set. TCRdb recomputed calls from the multiplex PCR reads with MiXCR, one row per CDR3 protein. In the table there are over 550,000 distinct CDR3 sequences, over 15% of which are singletons. Germline V gene lookup returns CDR1 LGHNA and CDR2 YSLEER. Trimming shortened V by 1 base and J by 8 bases, and 17 bases separated the two germline ends. This CDR3 spans 15 amino acids. In the case of this clonotype: Its matching antigen is unknown.

Lactation, pregnancy, other autoimmune disease or uncontrolled infection led to exclusion of patients. Study results and limitations: Among clonotypes expanded in thyroid above 0.001, most were also found in blood.

The gene calls are TRBV4-3 and TRBJ1-1, with a weak D call TRBD1 (5 bases). Sequencing was done on a sample of blood. The clonotype originates from a woman aged 18-29 years with Graves' hyperthyroidism. DNA of the CDR3: TGCGCCAGCAGCCAAGCTTTTGGGACGGGCAACGAAGCTTTCTTT. Residues: CASSQAFGTGNEAFF.